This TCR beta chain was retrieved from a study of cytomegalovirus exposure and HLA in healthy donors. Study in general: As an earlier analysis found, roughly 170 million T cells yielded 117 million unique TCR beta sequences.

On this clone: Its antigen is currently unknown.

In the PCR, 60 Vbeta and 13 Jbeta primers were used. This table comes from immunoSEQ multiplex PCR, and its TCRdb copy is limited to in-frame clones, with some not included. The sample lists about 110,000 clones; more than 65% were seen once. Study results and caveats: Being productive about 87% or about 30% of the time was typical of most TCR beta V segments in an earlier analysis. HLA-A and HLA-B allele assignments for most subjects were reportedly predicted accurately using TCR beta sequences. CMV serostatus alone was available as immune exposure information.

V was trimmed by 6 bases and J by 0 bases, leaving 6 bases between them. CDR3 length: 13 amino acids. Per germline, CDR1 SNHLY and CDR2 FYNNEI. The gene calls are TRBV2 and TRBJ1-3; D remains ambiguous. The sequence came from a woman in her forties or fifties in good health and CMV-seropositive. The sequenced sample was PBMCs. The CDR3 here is CASRRGSGNTIYF. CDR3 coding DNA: TGTGCCAGCAGGCGGGGCTCTGGAAACACCATATATTTT.